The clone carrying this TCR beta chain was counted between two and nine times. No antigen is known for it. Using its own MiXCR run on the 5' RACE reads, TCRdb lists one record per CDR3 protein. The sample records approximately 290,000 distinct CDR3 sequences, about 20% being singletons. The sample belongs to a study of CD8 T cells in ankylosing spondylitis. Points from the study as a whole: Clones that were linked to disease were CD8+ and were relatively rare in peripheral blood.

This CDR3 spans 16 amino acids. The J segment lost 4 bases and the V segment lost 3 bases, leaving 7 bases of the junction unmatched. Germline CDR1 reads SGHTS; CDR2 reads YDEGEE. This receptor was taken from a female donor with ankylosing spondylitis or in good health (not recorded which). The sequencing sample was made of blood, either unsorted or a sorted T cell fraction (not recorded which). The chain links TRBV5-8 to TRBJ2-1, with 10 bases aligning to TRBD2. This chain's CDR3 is CASSSGTSAAYNEQFF. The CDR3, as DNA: TGTGCCAGCAGCTCCGGGACTAGCGCCGCTTACAATGAGCAGTTCTTC.